The 18 T cell receptor beta chains below all came from one sample that was sequenced in a study of graft-versus-host responses after intestinal transplantation. Here immunoSEQ multiplex PCR was the method, and the copy in TCRdb shows in-frame clones only, minus some. The sample lists approximately 14,000 clones, more than 75% occurring once. The starting material was bone marrow, obtained roughly 120 days after intestinal transplantation. These receptors originate from a human patient who received an intestinal transplant, so some T cells may come from the graft donor.

This clone was observed a single time. The V gene is TRBV5-1, the J gene TRBJ2-7, with TRBD2 matching over 10 bases. Germline CDR1 and CDR2: SGHRS and YFSETQ. This CDR3 region has 18 residues. V shed 3 bases and J 6 bases; nucleotides not matched to a gene: 18. This CDR3 is CASSYRVAGGTPPGEQYF. The CDR3 coding sequence is TGCGCCAGCAGCTACCGAGTAGCGGGAGGCACACCGCCTGGCGAGCAGTACTTC.

This clone turned up a few times. The chain is built from TRBV4-1 and TRBJ1-1, with 8 bases matching TRBD1. The germline CDR1 and CDR2 sequences are MGHRA and YSYEKL. Trimming took 1 base from V and 5 from J; bases not matched to a gene: 6. There are 15 residues in the CDR3. The CDR3 sequence is CASSQGSQGATEAFF. CDR3 sequence (DNA): TGCGCCAGCAGCCAAGGGTCCCAGGGGGCTACTGAAGCTTTCTTT.

The chain has TRBV4-3 and TRBJ1-1, with D perhaps matching TRBD1 (5 bases). This CDR3 is 16 amino acids long. CDR1 is LGHNA and CDR2 is YSLEER in the germline V gene. Trimming left V 0 bases short and J 5 bases short, with 16 bases between. The CDR3 nucleotides read TGCGCCAGCAGCCAAGATATGGGCGGCTCAGGGACTGAAGCTTTCTTT. It encodes CASSQDMGGSGTEAFF.

The J gene is TRBJ2-2, the V gene TRBV4-1, with 7 bases matching TRBD1. After removal of 2 bases from V and 4 bases from J, the junction contained 4 bases not matched to a gene. The CDR3 runs to 15 residues. Germline CDR1 is MGHRA and CDR2 is YSYEKL. CDR3 protein: CASSQRTGRTGELFF. The CDR3, as DNA: TGCGCCAGCAGCCAACGGACAGGTCGCACCGGGGAGCTGTTTTTT.

The chain has TRBV28 and TRBJ1-5; D gene unclear. This CDR3 contains 13 residues. Germline assignment: CDR1 MDHEN and CDR2 SYDVKM. V shed 4 bases and J shed 0 bases, with 4 bases lying between them. As DNA, the CDR3 is TGTGCCAGCAGTTGGGTTAGCAATCAGCCCCAGCATTTT. Protein sequence: CASSWVSNQPQHF.

V is TRBV28 and J is TRBJ1-1; D gene ambiguous. The V end lost 3 bases, the J end lost 1 base, and 6 bases lay between the germline ends. The germline CDR1 and CDR2 sequences are MDHEN and SYDVKM. CDR3 length: 13 residues. CDR3 residues: CASSFSTNTEAFF. DNA for the CDR3: TGTGCCAGCAGTTTTTCGACGAACACTGAAGCTTTCTTT. The full variable domain, rest sourced from reference TRBV28 and TRBJ1-1, is DVKVTQSSRYLVKRTGEKVFLECVQDMDHENMFWYRQDPGLGLRLIYFSYDVKMKEKGDIPEGYSVSREKKERFSLILESASTNQTSMYLCASSFSTNTEAFFGQGTRLTVV.

V usage is TRBV7-9 and J usage is TRBJ2-6, with a possible D match to TRBD1 (6 bases). V lost 5 bases and J lost 0, with 17 bases in between. The CDR3 totals 18 residues. Germline V lookup: CDR1 SEHNR, CDR2 FQNEAQ (reference sequence). The CDR3 here is CASSPQTGNLSGANVLTF. The DNA of the CDR3 is TGTGCCAGCAGCCCCCAGACAGGAAACCTCTCTGGGGCCAACGTCCTGACTTTC.

The chain uses TRBV4-1 and TRBJ2-1; 10 bases map to TRBD1. Trimming cost V 1 base and J 8 bases; bases outside gene matches: 5. Per germline, CDR1 MGHRA and CDR2 YSYEKL. This CDR3 comprises 15 residues. The CDR3 DNA follows: TGCGCCAGCAGCCAAGGGACAGGGGGGCTGGATGAGCAGTTCTTC. It codes for CASSQGTGGLDEQFF.

This rearrangement joins TRBV19 to TRBJ1-5, with a tentative D call TRBD1 (5 bases). The germline gives CDR1 LNHDA, CDR2 SQIVND (reference sequence). This CDR3 is built from 14 residues. V lost 5 bases to trimming and J lost 1 base, with 9 bases between them. The CDR3 DNA sequence: TGTGCCAGTAGTGGGGCCCGGAGCAATCAGCCCCAGCATTTT. This codes for CASSGARSNQPQHF.

The chain carries TRBV5-1 and TRBJ1-2; 9 nucleotides agree with TRBD1. The junction had 8 bases not matched to a gene; V was cut back by 4 bases and J by 7 bases. Germline assignment: CDR1 SGHRS and CDR2 YFSETQ. The CDR3 has 14 amino acids. As DNA, the CDR3 is TGCGCCAGCAGCGTCGGGACAGGGATCGGTGGCTACACCTTC. Residues: CASSVGTGIGGYTF.

The chain couples TRBV23-1 to TRBJ1-4, with 8 bases that match TRBD1. TRBV23-1 is an ORF for which the function is uncertain. V shed 3 bases, J shed 11 bases, and the junction held 11 bases outside the gene matches. The length of the CDR3 is 15 residues. CDR3 DNA sequence: TGCGCCAGCAGTCACCCTGGACAGGGTGGTGGGAAACTGTTTTTT. It codes for CASSHPGQGGGKLFF.

This chain connects TRBV29-1 to TRBJ2-1; D uncertain. Germline lookup yields CDR1 SQVTM and CDR2 ANQGSEA. The V gene lost 3 bases and the J gene lost 0 bases, with 9 bases spanning the gap. The CDR3 has 14 amino acids. The chain's CDR3 is CSVDSASSYNEQFF. CDR3 coding DNA: TGCAGCGTTGATAGTGCGAGCTCCTACAATGAGCAGTTCTTC.

V is TRBV28 and J is TRBJ2-7; unclear D gene. Germline-derived CDR1 and CDR2 are MDHEN and SYDVKM. The CDR3 loop spans 15 amino acids. Trimming left V 3 bases short and J 0 bases short, with 12 bases between. CDR3 DNA: TGTGCCAGCAGTTTCCTCCAAAGAAGCTCCTACGAGCAGTACTTC. Translating it yields CASSFLQRSSYEQYF.

This chain uses TRBV6-5 with TRBJ2-7; 7 bases agree with TRBD1. The germline CDR1 and CDR2 sequences are MNHEY and SVGAGI. V lost 6 bases, J lost 6 bases, and 8 bases stayed unmatched. The CDR3 consists of 13 residues. The CDR3 here is CASSLTGRSEQYF. The CDR3 DNA follows: TGTGCCAGCAGCTTGACAGGGCGAAGCGAGCAGTACTTC.

This rearrangement joins TRBV5-6 to TRBJ2-7; D is unclear. Trimming removed 4 bases from V and 0 bases from J, with 11 bases in between. This CDR3 contains 14 residues. The germline V gene has CDR1 SGHDT and CDR2 YYEEEE. The CDR3 sequence is CASSRGWPSYEQYF. The DNA of the CDR3 is TGTGCCAGCAGCCGTGGTTGGCCCTCCTACGAGCAGTACTTC.

This clone was counted a single time. The rearrangement links TRBV7-2 to TRBJ1-5; a weak D match, TRBD1 (6 bases). There are 14 residues in the CDR3. Trimming pared 5 bases from V and 7 bases from J, leaving 15 bases between. The germline gives CDR1 SGHTA, CDR2 FQGNSA. The CDR3 is CASSPSDSRQPQHF. The CDR3 bases are TGTGCCAGCAGCCCCTCGGACAGCCGACAGCCCCAGCATTTT.

J is TRBJ1-1 and V is TRBV14; no firm D call. Germline assignment: CDR1 SGHDN and CDR2 FVKESK. The V and J ends lost 4 bases and 2 bases respectively, with 2 bases between them. This CDR3 comprises 11 residues. The CDR3 spells CASSLNTEAFF. Here the CDR3 DNA reads TGTGCCAGCAGCCTAAACACTGAAGCTTTCTTT.

This chain links TRBV15 with TRBJ2-7; 12 positions agree with TRBD2. CDR3 length: 16 amino acids. The J segment lost 2 bases and the V segment lost 3 bases, leaving 5 bases of the junction unmatched. Germline values: CDR1 LNHNV, CDR2 YYDKDF (reference sequence). The DNA of the CDR3 is TGTGCCACCAGCAGTACTAGCGGGAGGAGCCCCTACGAGCAGTACTTC. Protein: CATSSTSGRSPYEQYF.